Listed here is a single TCR beta chain. The sample comes from a study of control samples from healthy donors and cancer patients. Germline CDR1 KGHSH, CDR2 LQKENI. Germline trimming cut 6 bases from V and 2 bases from J; bases unmatched to any gene: 11. CDR3 length: 18 amino acids. Clones were read by immunoSEQ multiplex PCR, and TCRdb kept only the in-frame ones, dropping some. The table shows 120,000 or so clones, with roughly 87% occurring only once. The TCR sequence derives from a young man in good health. The source material was blood. The chain couples TRBV18 to TRBJ2-2, with 11 bases that match TRBD2. CDR3 coding DNA: TGTGCCAGCTCTTTCACCCAAGGGACTAGCGGAAACACCGGGGAGCTGTTTTTT. Translated: CASSFTQGTSGNTGELFF.